This is a list of T cell receptor beta chains from one sample in a study of cytomegalovirus exposure and HLA in healthy donors. Data came from immunoSEQ multiplex PCR; TCRdb stores just in-frame clones and leaves some out. The table has approximately 100,000 clones, roughly 85% seen once. Input material: PBMCs. Receptors were obtained from a woman aged 40 to 49 in good health and CMV-seronegative. CDR3s include the opening cysteine and the closing phenylalanine or tryptophan. A D gene is named only where the DNA matches it firmly. Expanded clones get a size class; other rows say once, few or many, or leave the size out.

CDR3: CASSPGQGAIYGYTF
DNA: TGTGCCAGCAGCCCGGGACAGGGGGCAATCTATGGCTACACCTTC
D: TRBD1
V: TRBV14
J: TRBJ1-2
size: NA

CDR3: CASSPQGPPDTQYF
DNA: TGCGCCAGCAGCCCCCAGGGTCCCCCAGATACGCAGTATTTT
D: NA
V: TRBV5-1
J: TRBJ2-3
size: NA

CDR3: CASSFSRASRRGYGYTF
DNA: TGTGCCAGCAGTTTCAGTAGGGCCAGCCGTAGGGGCTATGGCTACACCTTC
D: NA
V: TRBV27
J: TRBJ1-2
size: NA

CDR3: CASSLNSYEQYF
DNA: TGTGCCAGCAGCTTGAATAGCTACGAGCAGTACTTC
D: NA
V: TRBV5-1
J: TRBJ2-7
size: NA

CDR3: CAWRKERKGVEQYF
DNA: TGTGCCTGGAGGAAAGAACGCAAAGGAGTCGAGCAGTACTTC
D: NA
V: TRBV30
J: TRBJ2-7
size: NA

CDR3: CASSPSTGNYNEQFF
DNA: TGTGCCAGCAGCCCATCGACAGGGAACTACAATGAGCAGTTCTTC
D: TRBD1
V: TRBV4-2
J: TRBJ2-1
size: NA

CDR3: CASSGTVYGYTF
DNA: TGTGCCAGCAGCGGCACAGTATATGGCTACACCTTC
D: NA
V: TRBV5-8
J: TRBJ1-2
size: NA

CDR3: CASSPINRGRGKAYEQYF
DNA: TGTGCCAGCAGCCCAATAAACCGGGGGCGGGGGAAAGCCTACGAGCAGTACTTC
D: NA
V: TRBV11-2
J: TRBJ2-7
size: NA

CDR3: CASSGQGARIGQPQHF
DNA: TGTGCCAGCAGTGGCCAGGGGGCGCGGATAGGACAGCCCCAGCATTTT
D: TRBD1
V: TRBV2
J: TRBJ1-5
size: NA

CDR3: CASSLGWGGGYTF
DNA: TGCGCCAGCAGCTTGGGGTGGGGAGGCGGCTACACCTTC
D: NA
V: TRBV5-1
J: TRBJ1-2
size: NA

CDR3: CASSREAGDTQYF
DNA: TGCGCCAGCAGCCGGGAAGCAGGGGATACGCAGTATTTT
D: NA
V: TRBV4-3
J: TRBJ2-3
size: NA

CDR3: CASSEGGVPNYGYTF
DNA: TGTGCCAGCAGTGAAGGGGGGGTCCCTAACTATGGCTACACCTTC
D: NA
V: TRBV6-1
J: TRBJ1-2
size: NA

CDR3: CASSERSGLGNEQYF
DNA: TGTGCCAGCAGTGAACGTTCCGGACTAGGTAACGAGCAGTACTTC
D: TRBD2
V: TRBV2
J: TRBJ2-7
size: NA

CDR3: CASSAVSGGANYGYTF
DNA: TGTGCCAGCAGCGCAGTGTCGGGAGGGGCTAACTATGGCTACACCTTC
D: NA
V: TRBV9
J: TRBJ1-2
size: few

CDR3: CSSSLHAAGSGNTIYF
DNA: TGTTCCAGCAGCTTGCACGCCGCGGGCTCTGGAAACACCATATATTTT
D: NA
V: TRBV7-9
J: TRBJ1-3
size: NA

CDR3: CSAGTGGRTDTQYF
DNA: TGCAGCGCCGGGACGGGCGGGAGGACAGATACGCAGTATTTT
D: TRBD2
V: TRBV29-1
J: TRBJ2-3
size: NA

CDR3: CACSRREYEQYF
DNA: TGTGCCTGTAGCAGGAGGGAGTACGAGCAGTACTTC
D: NA
V: TRBV30
J: TRBJ2-7
size: NA

CDR3: CASSRQGQEKLFF
DNA: TGTGCCAGCAGTAGGCAGGGGCAGGAAAAACTGTTTTTT
D: NA
V: TRBV27
J: TRBJ1-4
size: NA

CDR3: CASSLGQKNEQFF
DNA: TGTGCCAGCAGTTTGGGGCAGAAGAATGAGCAGTTCTTC
D: NA
V: TRBV27
J: TRBJ2-1
size: once

CDR3: CASSFGAGGTDTQYF
DNA: TGTGCCAGCAGTTTTGGGGCGGGGGGCACAGATACGCAGTATTTT
D: TRBD2
V: TRBV6-5
J: TRBJ2-3
size: NA

CDR3: CASNMQITDTQYF
DNA: TGTGCCAGCAACATGCAAATCACAGATACGCAGTATTTT
D: NA
V: TRBV25-1
J: TRBJ2-3
size: few

CDR3: CASSLRLAATGELFF
DNA: TGTGCCAGCAGCTTACGGCTAGCGGCCACCGGGGAGCTGTTTTTT
D: TRBD2
V: TRBV11-2
J: TRBJ2-2
size: NA

CDR3: CASSFTRGLRNEQFF
DNA: TGTGCCAGCAGCTTCACCAGAGGTCTTAGGAATGAGCAGTTCTTC
D: NA
V: TRBV7-8
J: TRBJ2-1
size: NA

CDR3: CAAGRGGHGYTF
DNA: TGTGCCGCCGGGAGGGGGGGGCATGGCTACACCTTC
D: NA
V: TRBV6-5
J: TRBJ1-2
size: NA

CDR3: CASSLIGGTGELFF
DNA: TGCGCCAGCAGCTTGATTGGAGGGACCGGGGAGCTGTTTTTT
D: NA
V: TRBV5-1
J: TRBJ2-2
size: NA

CDR3: CASSPPGTGGPKNIQYF
DNA: TGTGCCAGCTCACCACCGGGGACAGGGGGCCCCAAAAACATTCAGTACTTC
D: TRBD1
V: TRBV18
J: TRBJ2-4
size: once

CDR3: CASSIDGSVMGSNEQYF
DNA: TGTGCCAGTAGTATAGACGGTAGCGTAATGGGATCGAACGAGCAGTACTTC
D: NA
V: TRBV19
J: TRBJ2-7
size: NA

CDR3: CASSQETGKQFF
DNA: TGCGCCAGCAGCCAAGAGACAGGGAAGCAGTTCTTC
D: TRBD1
V: TRBV4-3
J: TRBJ2-1
size: once

CDR3: CASSLATGVGETQYF
DNA: TGCGCCAGCAGCTTGGCGACAGGGGTTGGCGAGACCCAGTACTTC
D: TRBD1
V: TRBV5-1
J: TRBJ2-5
size: NA

CDR3: CASSPRSGRGGETQYF
DNA: TGTGCCAGCTCACCAAGAAGCGGCAGGGGCGGAGAGACCCAGTACTTC
D: NA
V: TRBV18
J: TRBJ2-5
size: once

CDR3: CAISDRDRGRDTEAFF
DNA: TGTGCCATCAGTGACCGGGACAGGGGAAGGGACACTGAAGCTTTCTTT
D: TRBD1
V: TRBV10-3
J: TRBJ1-1
size: NA

CDR3: CASSRGEDSYEQYF
DNA: TGTGCCAGCAGCCGGGGGGAGGACTCCTACGAGCAGTACTTC
D: TRBD2
V: TRBV7-9
J: TRBJ2-7
size: NA

CDR3: CASTFATGDGYTF
DNA: TGTGCCAGCACCTTTGCGACAGGGGATGGCTACACCTTC
D: TRBD1
V: TRBV7-8
J: TRBJ1-2
size: NA

CDR3: CASSQDGTGGNSPLHF
DNA: TGCGCCAGCAGCCAAGATGGGACAGGGGGGAATTCACCCCTCCACTTT
D: TRBD1
V: TRBV4-1
J: TRBJ1-6
size: NA

CDR3: CASRGQYSNQPQHF
DNA: TGTGCCAGCAGGGGGCAATATAGCAATCAGCCCCAGCATTTT
D: NA
V: TRBV6-6
J: TRBJ1-5
size: NA

CDR3: CASSIAGGVNTEAFF
DNA: TGTGCCAGTAGTATAGCGGGGGGGGTGAACACTGAAGCTTTCTTT
D: NA
V: TRBV19
J: TRBJ1-1
size: NA

CDR3: CASSVTAGSYNEQFF
DNA: TGTGCCAGCAGCGTAACTGCGGGCTCCTACAATGAGCAGTTCTTC
D: NA
V: TRBV9
J: TRBJ2-1
size: NA

CDR3: CASGSAETAYNEQFF
DNA: TGTGCCAGCGGCAGCGCAGAGACGGCCTACAATGAGCAGTTCTTC
D: NA
V: TRBV28
J: TRBJ2-1
size: NA

CDR3: CASSQSQLYEQYF
DNA: TGTGCCAGCAGCCAATCACAGTTATACGAGCAGTACTTC
D: NA
V: TRBV16
J: TRBJ2-7
size: NA

CDR3: CASTLGSGANVLTF
DNA: TGTGCCAGCACCCTCGGTTCTGGGGCCAACGTCCTGACTTTC
D: NA
V: TRBV28
J: TRBJ2-6
size: NA

CDR3: CASSLAQRSNEKLFF
DNA: TGTGCCAGCAGCTTGGCCCAGAGGAGTAATGAAAAACTGTTTTTT
D: NA
V: TRBV7-2
J: TRBJ1-4
size: NA

CDR3: CASSPGTSGRLDTQYF
DNA: TGTGCCAGCAGCCCTGGGACTAGCGGGAGGCTGGATACGCAGTATTTT
D: TRBD2
V: TRBV9
J: TRBJ2-3
size: NA

CDR3: CASSPAGQGSEAFF
DNA: TGCGCCAGCAGTCCTGCGGGACAGGGCTCTGAAGCTTTCTTT
D: TRBD1
V: TRBV10-2
J: TRBJ1-1
size: once

CDR3: CAISATGAGGFF
DNA: TGTGCCATCAGTGCAACGGGCGCGGGTGGGTTCTTC
D: NA
V: TRBV10-3
J: TRBJ2-1
size: NA

CDR3: CASRQAGDEKLFF
DNA: TGTGCCAGCAGGCAGGCCGGGGATGAAAAACTGTTTTTT
D: NA
V: TRBV7-2
J: TRBJ1-4
size: NA

CDR3: CASSSQGITSNYGYTF
DNA: TGTGCCAGCAGTTCACAGGGGATTACTTCTAACTATGGCTACACCTTC
D: TRBD1
V: TRBV27
J: TRBJ1-2
size: NA

CDR3: CASSILGGNTEAFF
DNA: TGTGCCAGCAGTATCCTCGGGGGGAACACTGAAGCTTTCTTT
D: NA
V: TRBV6-6
J: TRBJ1-1
size: NA

CDR3: CASSWDREAGELFF
DNA: TGTGCCAGCAGCTGGGACAGGGAAGCCGGGGAGCTGTTTTTT
D: TRBD1
V: TRBV7-8
J: TRBJ2-2
size: NA

CDR3: CASSDPGRGSPGELFF
DNA: TGTGCCAGCAGCGACCCTGGGCGGGGGTCGCCCGGGGAGTTGTTTTTT
D: TRBD2
V: TRBV2
J: TRBJ2-2
size: NA

CDR3: CASSPLPGVMNTEAFF
DNA: TGTGCCAGCTCACCACTTCCCGGGGTCATGAACACTGAAGCTTTCTTT
D: NA
V: TRBV18
J: TRBJ1-1
size: NA

CDR3: CASSLRRDRGSDEQYF
DNA: TGTGCCAGCAGCTTACGGCGGGACAGGGGTAGCGACGAGCAGTACTTC
D: TRBD1
V: TRBV7-2
J: TRBJ2-7
size: NA

CDR3: CASSRTSDGELFF
DNA: TGCGCCAGCAGTCGGACTAGTGACGGGGAGCTGTTTTTT
D: TRBD2
V: TRBV10-1
J: TRBJ2-2
size: NA

CDR3: CASSIDGTVSYEQYF
DNA: TGTGCCAGTAGTATAGACGGGACAGTATCCTACGAGCAGTACTTC
D: TRBD1
V: TRBV19
J: TRBJ2-7
size: NA

CDR3: CASSLDSLRGLTTTNEKLFF
DNA: TGTGCCAGCAGCTTAGATTCCCTGAGGGGGCTGACCACAACTAATGAAAAACTGTTTTTT
D: TRBD1
V: TRBV11-2
J: TRBJ1-4
size: NA

CDR3: CASSPGVQETQYF
DNA: TGTGCCAGCAGCCCCGGAGTCCAAGAGACCCAGTACTTC
D: NA
V: TRBV5-6
J: TRBJ2-5
size: NA

CDR3: CAISDSTGHTQYF
DNA: TGTGCCATCAGTGACTCGACAGGGCATACGCAGTATTTT
D: TRBD1
V: TRBV10-3
J: TRBJ2-3
size: few

CDR3: CASRLTGNTGELFF
DNA: TGTGCCAGTAGGTTAACAGGGAACACCGGGGAGCTGTTTTTT
D: NA
V: TRBV19
J: TRBJ2-2
size: NA

CDR3: CASSLEGDQEKLFF
DNA: TGTGCCAGCAGCTTAGAGGGGGATCAGGAAAAACTGTTTTTT
D: NA
V: TRBV7-6
J: TRBJ1-4
size: NA

CDR3: CASSQSGRRYNEQFF
DNA: TGTGCCAGCAGCCAGTCGGGTCGACGGTACAATGAGCAGTTCTTC
D: NA
V: TRBV11-2
J: TRBJ2-1
size: NA